This TCR beta chain was sequenced for a study of cytomegalovirus exposure and HLA in healthy donors. Study observations and caveats: Most TCRs appeared rarely, but some public TCRs recurred in many donors. Some highly shared sequence variants likely arose as a pipeline artifact.

Researchers ran the PCR with 60 Vbeta and 13 Jbeta primers. Sequenced by immunoSEQ multiplex PCR; TCRdb stores in-frame clones only, minus some. The profile shows fewer than 120,000 clones, about three quarters of them singletons. With respect to this clone: What it recognizes is unknown.

CDR1 is SGHDT and CDR2 is YYEEEE in the germline V gene. This CDR3 contains 15 residues. J gave up 0 bases and V 4 bases, and 1 base lay outside the gene matches. Healthy people donating bone marrow made up the donors. At sampling all donors were nominally healthy, likely with unrecorded immune exposures. The rearrangement joins TRBV5-6 to TRBJ2-6; 7 bases match TRBD2. The sequencing input was PBMCs. This clonotype originated in a woman in her sixties in good health and CMV-seropositive. The CDR3 sequence: CASSPGGSGANVLTF. The CDR3 nucleotides are TGTGCCAGCAGCCCGGGGGGCTCTGGGGCCAACGTCCTGACTTTC.